This T cell receptor beta chain is from a study of shared clonotypes between healthy human individuals. The CDR3 has 17 residues. Germline loops: CDR1 LNHDA, CDR2 SQIVND (reference sequence). Trimming took off 2 bases at V and 5 bases at J, with 18 bases between the two ends. Produced via immunoSEQ multiplex PCR; TCRdb's table is partial and in-frame only. The sample contains 1,500,000 or so clones, approximately 98.5% of which appear only once. Sequenced sample: naive CD4+ T cells sorted from blood. Subset specified: CD45RA+ positively selected. The V call is TRBV19, the J call TRBJ2-2; a weak D match, TRBD2 (6 bases). The TCR originated in a man aged 25-45 years in good health. Here the CDR3 DNA reads TGTGCCAGTAGTATAAGAACCGGAGGGTATTGGACCGGGGAGCTGTTTTTT. Translated: CASSIRTGGYWTGELFF. The variable domain in full, completed from reference TRBV19 and TRBJ2-2, reads DGGITQSPKYLFRKEGQNVTLSCEQNLNHDAMYWYRQDPGQGLRLIYYSQIVNDFQKGDIAEGYSVSREKKESFPLTVTSAQKNPTAFYLCASSIRTGGYWTGELFFGEGSRLTVL.